These T cell receptor beta chains were read from a single sample in a study of T-cell memory formation after mild COVID-19. From the 5' RACE reads, TCRdb called clonotypes with MiXCR, one entry per CDR3 protein. The sample holds about 350,000 distinct CDR3 sequences, roughly 15% seen once. Sample: PBMCs or a T cell subset sorted from them (not recorded which). The receptors were sampled from a man between 18 and 35 years old who had mild COVID-19 (a few samples of this study predate the infection). Cell type and time point are not known. CDR3s include the opening cysteine and the closing phenylalanine or tryptophan. A D gene is named only where the DNA matches it firmly. Clone size is not always given. Where it is, it says once, few, many or a class for expanded clones.

J,D,V,size,CDR3,DNA
TRBJ2-5,-,TRBV12-3/TRBV12-4,few,CASSLVRQNLRAQYF,TGTGCCAGCAGTTTGGTTAGGCAGAACCTCAGGGCCCAGTACTTC
TRBJ1-5,-,TRBV27,-,CASSARQDPGPQHF,TGTGCCAGCAGCGCAAGACAGGACCCTGGGCCCCAGCATTTT
TRBJ2-3,-,TRBV10-3,-,CAISESAGTDTQYF,TGTGCCATCAGTGAGTCGGCAGGCACAGATACGCAGTATTTT
TRBJ2-2,TRBD1,TRBV5-1,-,CATGTGQFPGELFF,TGCGCCACCGGGACGGGACAGTTCCCCGGGGAGCTGTTTTTT
TRBJ1-1,-,TRBV5-1,few,CASSPSWRVNTEAFF,TGCGCCAGCAGCCCCTCGTGGAGGGTGAACACTGAAGCTTTCTTT
TRBJ1-6,TRBD1,TRBV20-1,-,CSARVTGLSYNSPLHF,TGCAGTGCTAGAGTGACAGGGCTTAGCTATAATTCACCCCTCCACTTT
TRBJ1-2,TRBD1,TRBV3-1,-,CASSQPRTGIEGYTF,TGTGCCAGCAGCCAACCCCGGACAGGGATTGAGGGCTACACCTTC
TRBJ1-2,-,TRBV12-3/TRBV12-4,-,CASCRSAGCNYGYTF,TGTGCCAGCTGTCGTAGCGCAGGGTGCAACTATGGCTACACCTTC
TRBJ2-1,-,TRBV10-1,many,CASSPETGNEQFF,TGCGCCAGCAGCCCCGAGACTGGAAATGAGCAGTTCTTC
TRBJ1-2,-,TRBV7-9,-,CASSLDWGDGYTF,TGTGCCAGCAGCTTAGATTGGGGGGATGGCTACACCTTC
TRBJ2-7,-,TRBV12-3/TRBV12-4,-,CASSSWGDRSYEQYF,TGTGCCAGCAGTTCATGGGGGGACCGCTCCTACGAGCAGTACTTC
TRBJ1-6,-,TRBV6-5,many,CASSYRGTENNSPLHF,TGTGCCAGCAGTTACAGGGGGACCGAGAATAATTCACCCCTCCACTTT
TRBJ2-5,TRBD1,TRBV13,few,CASSSDRVHETQYF,TGTGCCAGCAGCTCGGACAGGGTGCACGAGACCCAGTACTTC
TRBJ1-5,-,TRBV20-1,many,CSAGYSNQPQHF,TGCAGTGCTGGGTATAGCAATCAGCCCCAGCATTTT
TRBJ1-4,-,TRBV5-1,-,CASSFARQSNEKLFF,TGCGCCAGCAGCTTCGCCCGACAGAGTAATGAAAAACTGTTTTTT
TRBJ2-3,-,TRBV24-1,-,CATSDLRSGARTDTQYF,TGTGCCACCAGTGATTTGAGATCGGGGGCACGCACAGATACGCAGTATTTT
TRBJ2-6,-,TRBV28,many,CASNRGSGANVLTF,TGTGCCAGCAATCGAGGATCTGGGGCCAACGTCCTGACTTTC
TRBJ2-7,TRBD2,TRBV7-2,few,CASSLGGISSYEQYF,TGTGCCAGCAGCCTCGGGGGGATAAGCTCCTACGAGCAGTACTTC
TRBJ1-1,TRBD1,TRBV24-1,-,CATSQTGGETEAFF,TGTGCCACCAGTCAAACAGGGGGTGAGACTGAAGCTTTCTTT
TRBJ2-1,TRBD2,TRBV4-1,-,CASSPAGGSSYNEQFF,TGCGCCAGCAGCCCCGCGGGGGGAAGCTCCTACAATGAGCAGTTCTTC
TRBJ2-5,TRBD1,TRBV7-2,many,CASSPRQGTTQETQYF,TGTGCCAGCAGCCCCAGACAGGGGACGACCCAAGAGACCCAGTACTTC
TRBJ2-3,-,TRBV7-2,few,CASSPSTGETDTQYF,TGTGCCAGCAGCCCCTCCACTGGAGAGACAGATACGCAGTATTTT
TRBJ1-1,-,TRBV11-1,-,CASSIGIGTEAFF,TGTGCCAGCAGCATCGGTATTGGCACTGAAGCTTTCTTT
TRBJ2-1,-,TRBV29-1,-,CSVLLNEQFF,TGCAGCGTGCTACTCAATGAGCAGTTCTTC
TRBJ2-7,-,TRBV4-1,many,CASSQFREEDEQYF,TGCGCCAGCAGCCAATTTAGGGAGGAGGACGAGCAGTACTTC
TRBJ1-3,-,TRBV6-5,-,CASSYDPNRNTIYF,TGTGCCAGCAGTTACGACCCGAACCGAAACACCATATATTTT